This T cell receptor beta chain was recorded in a study of shared T cell receptors in the human thymus (dated by TCRdb to the early 2020s). In terms of the full investigation: The study examined how self-reactive, shared T-cell receptor alpha chains are generated in the human thymus.

The library was prepared using the immunoSEQ multiplex PCR assay. TCRdb holds this immuneACCESS table with in-frame rearrangements only. Some clones are missing; in checked studies, unresolved V genes explain under half, and the rest has no known cause. This sample has about 380,000 clones in its table, and approximately 95% of those were observed once. The ten largest clones add up to around 0.018% of the sample. A remark on this clone: It lacks a known antigen. No clone much larger than this one lies a single base away; base qualities are absent.

The CDR3 holds 13 amino acids from the cysteine to the phenylalanine. The entry retains the CDR3 DNA only, 39 bases that are in frame from base 1. Germline trimming amounts to 3 bases on V and 2 bases on J, with 3 as the count of junction bases outside the gene matches. For CDR1 and CDR2, the germline V gene (reference sequence) lists GTSNPN and SVGIG. The chain is made from TRBV30 and TRBJ2-7, with TRBD1 matching 8 junction bases. Specimen: thymocytes. This clonotype originated in a human donor. The bases read TGTGCCTGGAGGGACAGGGACACCTACGAGCAGTACTTC. Its amino acids are CAWRDRDTYEQYF.